Below, 14 T cell receptor beta chains from the same sample are listed, as sequenced in a study of CD4+ T cells in melanoma. Sequencing was performed with immunoSEQ multiplex PCR; in TCRdb, only in-frame clones are kept and a portion is missing. Among 13,000 or so clones listed, around 68% were seen once. Sequencing was performed on cells from a culture (not recorded whether cultured in vitro). The receptors come from a human donor with melanoma.

This chain links TRBV7-3 with TRBJ2-1, with D maybe TRBD1 (5 bases). The V end lost 5 bases, the J end lost 8 bases, and 16 bases lay between the germline ends. This CDR3 spans 14 amino acids. The germline CDR1 and CDR2 sequences are SGHTA and FQGTGA. CDR3 sequence: CASSPGQLGYEQFF. CDR3 DNA sequence: TGTGCCAGCAGCCCCGGACAATTGGGGTATGAGCAGTTCTTC.

This clone was seen only a few times. The V call is TRBV19, the J call TRBJ1-5, with D unresolved. CDR1 LNHDA and CDR2 SQIVND come from the germline V gene (reference sequence). V lost 3 bases and J 15 bases, leaving 18 bases between the germline ends. The CDR3 covers 13 residues. The CDR3 region has the DNA TGTGCCAGTAGTATTAAAGAAACCTTATCTCGGCATTTT. It translates to CASSIKETLSRHF.

This clone appeared a few times. The chain couples TRBV2 to TRBJ1-1, with D perhaps matching TRBD1 (5 bases). This CDR3 comprises 16 residues. Trimming removed 2 bases from V and 6 bases from J, with 19 bases in between. The germline V gene has CDR1 SNHLY and CDR2 FYNNEI. Here the CDR3 reads CASSEYPRGAGSEAFF. The CDR3 nucleotides read TGTGCCAGCAGTGAATATCCCCGTGGGGCGGGGTCTGAAGCTTTCTTT.

The V and J genes are TRBV6-6 and TRBJ2-7; TRBD1 agrees at 9 bases. In germline, CDR1 is MNHNY, CDR2 SVGAGI (reference sequence). J lost 5 bases, V lost 6 bases, and 11 bases had no gene match. The length of the CDR3 is 15 residues. CDR3 bases: TGTGCCAGCAGGGTGACGACAGGGGGGTCTCACGAGCAGTACTTC. The encoded protein is CASRVTTGGSHEQYF.

This sequence joins TRBV18 and TRBJ2-7, with 10 bases lining up with TRBD1. The CDR3 consists of 16 residues. J lost 2 bases, V lost 4 bases, and 8 bases had no gene match. Germline V gene sequence: CDR1 KGHSH, CDR2 LQKENI. The CDR3 sequence: CASSRPTGTGAYEQYF. The CDR3 nucleotides read TGTGCCAGCTCACGCCCAACCGGGACAGGGGCCTACGAGCAGTACTTC.

The chain recombines TRBV9 with TRBJ1-2; no reliable D call. The germline V gene encodes CDR1 SGDLS and CDR2 YYNGEE. V was cut by 2 bases and J by 8 bases, with 7 bases left in between. The CDR3 is 11 amino acids. The CDR3 bases are TGTGCCAGCAGCGTCCCTCGGGGCTACACCTTC. Its translation: CASSVPRGYTF.

The chain joins TRBV5-5 to TRBJ1-2; TRBD1 agrees at 8 bases. CDR1 and CDR2 from the germline V gene are SGHKS and YYEKEE (reference sequence). The CDR3 totals 15 residues. The V segment lost 2 bases and the J segment 5 bases; nucleotides outside the gene matches: 8. The CDR3 region has the DNA TGTGCCAGCAGCTTTTTAGGGACAGGCTGGTATGGCTACACCTTC. Its translation is CASSFLGTGWYGYTF. Combining the CDR3 with reference TRBV5-5 and TRBJ1-2 gives the whole variable domain DAGVTQSPTHLIKTRGQQVTLRCSPISGHKSVSWYQQVLGQGPQFIFQYYEKEERGRGNFPDRFSARQFPNYSSELNVNALLLGDSALYLCASSFLGTGWYGYTFGSGTRLTVV.

The chain combines TRBV9 with TRBJ2-1; D is perhaps TRBD2 (6 bases). Trimming cost V 8 bases and J 2 bases, with 20 bases left between them. This CDR3 has 16 residues. Germline-derived CDR1 and CDR2 are SGDLS and YYNGEE. CDR3 nucleotide sequence: TGTGCCAGGGTTTTGTGTCACGGGGGTACCTACAATGAGCAGTTCTTC. This codes for CARVLCHGGTYNEQFF.

This rearrangement joins TRBV10-2 to TRBJ2-1, with 8 bases lining up with TRBD1. The trim removed 6 bases at V and 2 bases at J, leaving 6 bases unmatched. Germline values: CDR1 WSHSY, CDR2 SAAADI. The length of the CDR3 is 15 residues. This CDR3 is CASRGDRNAYNEQFF. CDR3 nucleotides: TGCGCCAGCAGGGGGGACAGGAATGCCTACAATGAGCAGTTCTTC.

The rearrangement links TRBV5-1 to TRBJ1-3; TRBD1 aligns across 8 bases. V dropped 0 bases and J dropped 3; count of bases not matched to a gene: 2. The CDR3 runs to 15 residues. Per germline, CDR1 SGHRS and CDR2 YFSETQ. The CDR3 reads CASSLGQGIGNTIYF. The CDR3 bases are TGCGCCAGCAGCTTGGGACAGGGGATTGGAAACACCATATATTTT.

CDR3 sequence (DNA): TGTGCCAGCACCCATACTAGCGGGGGAATGGATACGCAGTATTTT. It translates to CASTHTSGGMDTQYF. The V call is TRBV6-5, the J call TRBJ2-3; TRBD2 aligns across 11 bases. Germline-derived CDR1 and CDR2 are MNHEY and SVGAGI. The CDR3 spans 15 residues. J lost 6 bases, V lost 7 bases, and 9 bases had no gene match.

The chain links TRBV5-1 to TRBJ2-5, with D perhaps assigned TRBD1 or TRBD2 (5 bases each). Germline V lookup: CDR1 SGHRS, CDR2 YFSETQ. V lost 7 bases and J lost 2, with 18 bases in between. This CDR3 region has 15 residues. The CDR3 region has the DNA TGCGCCAGCTCGCCCTACGGGGCACCGCAAGAGACCCAGTACTTC. Amino acid sequence: CASSPYGAPQETQYF.

The chain recombines TRBV7-2 with TRBJ1-4, with a tentative D call TRBD1 (5 bases). The CDR3 runs 14 residues. Trimming removed 8 bases from V and 6 bases from J, with 16 bases in between. Germline V gene lookup returns CDR1 SGHTA and CDR2 FQGNSA. Here the CDR3 reads CASARSRADEKLFF. The CDR3 region has the DNA TGTGCCAGCGCGAGGAGCAGGGCCGATGAAAAACTGTTTTTT.

A word on this clone: Germline is not matched at one junction end, which may reflect a read error. This sequence joins TRBV4-1 and TRBJ1-4; D might be TRBD1 (6 bases). Germline V CDR1 and CDR2: MGHRA, YSYEKL. CDR3 size: 14 residues. The CDR3 spells CAGSQGGALEKLFF. The CDR3 DNA sequence: TGCGCCGGCAGCCAAGGGGGGGCACTAGAAAAACTGTTTTTT.